One T cell receptor (beta chain) is described in this entry. The data were obtained in a study of multiple sclerosis patients with progressive multifocal leukoencephalopathy. Each PCR contained spiked synthetic TR CDR3 controls spanning every V-J pairing. Using immunoSEQ multiplex PCR, the repertoire was profiled, and TCRdb retains in-frame clones only, with some absent. This sample has under 35,000 clones, with 90% to 95% found just once. The CDR3 loop spans 14 amino acids. Germline lookup yields CDR1 SEHNR and CDR2 FQNEAQ (reference sequence). The V and J ends lost 4 bases and 6 bases, in that order; junction bases with no gene match: 5. Time point specified: before natalizumab initiation. Prior interferon beta treatment was universal, and the PML patients were all female.

Sample: PBMCs. This sequence originates from a man younger than 40 with multiple sclerosis. This chain connects TRBV7-9 to TRBJ1-5; TRBD1 agrees at 8 bases. CDR3 in amino acids: CASSSGQGVQPQHF. In DNA, the CDR3 is TGTGCCAGCAGCTCAGGACAGGGCGTTCAGCCCCAGCATTTT.